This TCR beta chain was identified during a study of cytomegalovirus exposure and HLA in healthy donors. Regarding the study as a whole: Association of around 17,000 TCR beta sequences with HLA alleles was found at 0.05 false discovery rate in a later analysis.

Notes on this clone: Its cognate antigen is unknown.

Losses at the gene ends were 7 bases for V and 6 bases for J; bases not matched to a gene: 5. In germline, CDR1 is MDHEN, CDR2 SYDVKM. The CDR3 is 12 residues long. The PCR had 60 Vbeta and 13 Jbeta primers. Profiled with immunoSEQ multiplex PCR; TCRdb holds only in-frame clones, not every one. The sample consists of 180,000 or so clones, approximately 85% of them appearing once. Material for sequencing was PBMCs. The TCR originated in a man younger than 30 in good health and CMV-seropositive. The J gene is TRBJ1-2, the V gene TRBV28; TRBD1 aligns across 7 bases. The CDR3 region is CASTDRVHGYTF. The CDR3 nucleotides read TGTGCCAGCACTGACAGGGTCCATGGCTACACCTTC.